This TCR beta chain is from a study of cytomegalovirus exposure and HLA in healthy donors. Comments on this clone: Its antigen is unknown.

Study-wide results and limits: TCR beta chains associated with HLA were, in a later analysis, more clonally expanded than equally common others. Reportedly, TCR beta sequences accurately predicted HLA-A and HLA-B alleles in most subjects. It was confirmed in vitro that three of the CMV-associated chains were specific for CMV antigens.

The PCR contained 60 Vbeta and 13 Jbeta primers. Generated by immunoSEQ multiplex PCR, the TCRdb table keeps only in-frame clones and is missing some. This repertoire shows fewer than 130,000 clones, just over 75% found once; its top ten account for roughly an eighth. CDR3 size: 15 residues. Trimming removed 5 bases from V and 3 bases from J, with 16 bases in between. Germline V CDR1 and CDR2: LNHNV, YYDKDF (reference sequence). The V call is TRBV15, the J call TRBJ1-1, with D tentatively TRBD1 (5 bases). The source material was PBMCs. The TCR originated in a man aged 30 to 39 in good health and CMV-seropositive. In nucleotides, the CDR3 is TGTGCCACCAGCGGAGCAGCGGGGGGGGACACTGAAGCTTTCTTT. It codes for CATSGAAGGDTEAFF.